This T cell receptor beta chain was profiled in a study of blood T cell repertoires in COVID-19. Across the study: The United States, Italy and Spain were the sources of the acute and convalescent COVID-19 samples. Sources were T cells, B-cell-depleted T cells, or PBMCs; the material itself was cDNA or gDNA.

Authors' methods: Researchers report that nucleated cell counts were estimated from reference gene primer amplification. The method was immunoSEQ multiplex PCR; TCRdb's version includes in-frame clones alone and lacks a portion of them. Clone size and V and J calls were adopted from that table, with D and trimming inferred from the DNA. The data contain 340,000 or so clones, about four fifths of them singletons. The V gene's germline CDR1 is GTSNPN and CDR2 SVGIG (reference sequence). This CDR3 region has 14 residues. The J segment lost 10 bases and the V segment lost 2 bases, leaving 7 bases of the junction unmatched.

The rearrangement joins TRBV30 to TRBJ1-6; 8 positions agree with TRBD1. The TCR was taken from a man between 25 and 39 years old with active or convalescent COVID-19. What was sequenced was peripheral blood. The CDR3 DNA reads TGTGCCTGGAGTCCCACCAGGGGGCTCTCACCCCTCCACTTT. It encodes CAWSPTRGLSPLHF.